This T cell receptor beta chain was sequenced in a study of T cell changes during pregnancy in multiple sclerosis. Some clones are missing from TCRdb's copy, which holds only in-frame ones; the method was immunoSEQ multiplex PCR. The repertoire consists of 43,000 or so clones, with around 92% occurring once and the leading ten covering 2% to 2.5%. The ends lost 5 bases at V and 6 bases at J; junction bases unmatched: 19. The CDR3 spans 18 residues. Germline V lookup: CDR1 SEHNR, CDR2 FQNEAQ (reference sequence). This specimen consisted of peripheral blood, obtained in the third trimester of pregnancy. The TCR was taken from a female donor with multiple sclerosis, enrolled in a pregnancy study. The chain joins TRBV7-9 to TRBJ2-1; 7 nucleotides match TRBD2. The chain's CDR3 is CASSLTNGREGRSNEQFF. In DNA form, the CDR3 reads TGTGCCAGCAGCCTTACGAACGGTAGGGAGGGCCGAAGCAATGAGCAGTTCTTC.